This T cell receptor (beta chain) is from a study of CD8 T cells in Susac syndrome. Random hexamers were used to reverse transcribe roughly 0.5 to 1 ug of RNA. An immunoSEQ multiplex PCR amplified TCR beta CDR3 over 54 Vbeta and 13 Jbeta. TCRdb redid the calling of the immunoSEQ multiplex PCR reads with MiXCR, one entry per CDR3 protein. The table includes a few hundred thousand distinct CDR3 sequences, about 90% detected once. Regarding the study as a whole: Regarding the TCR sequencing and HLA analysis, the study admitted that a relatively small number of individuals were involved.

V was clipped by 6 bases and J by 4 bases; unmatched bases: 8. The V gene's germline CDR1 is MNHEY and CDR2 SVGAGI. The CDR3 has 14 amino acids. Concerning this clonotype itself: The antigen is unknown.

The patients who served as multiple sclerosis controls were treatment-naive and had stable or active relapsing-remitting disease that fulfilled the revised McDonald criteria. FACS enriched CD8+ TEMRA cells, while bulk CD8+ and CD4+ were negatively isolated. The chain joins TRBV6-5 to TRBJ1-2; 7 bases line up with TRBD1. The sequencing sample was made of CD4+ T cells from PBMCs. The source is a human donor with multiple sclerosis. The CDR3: CASRKPGQIYGYTF. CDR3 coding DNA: TGTGCCAGCAGAAAACCGGGACAGATCTATGGCTACACCTTC.